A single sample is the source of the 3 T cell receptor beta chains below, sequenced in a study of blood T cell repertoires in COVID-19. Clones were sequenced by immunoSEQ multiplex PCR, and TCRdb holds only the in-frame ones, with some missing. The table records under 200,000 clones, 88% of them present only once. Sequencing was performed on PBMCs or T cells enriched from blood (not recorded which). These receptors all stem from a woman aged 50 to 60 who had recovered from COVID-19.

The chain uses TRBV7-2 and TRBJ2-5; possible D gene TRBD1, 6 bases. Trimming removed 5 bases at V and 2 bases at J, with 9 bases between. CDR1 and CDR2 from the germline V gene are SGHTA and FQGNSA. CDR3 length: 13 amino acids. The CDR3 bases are TGTGCCAGCAGCGGAGGACAGCAAGAGACCCAGTACTTC. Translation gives CASSGGQQETQYF.

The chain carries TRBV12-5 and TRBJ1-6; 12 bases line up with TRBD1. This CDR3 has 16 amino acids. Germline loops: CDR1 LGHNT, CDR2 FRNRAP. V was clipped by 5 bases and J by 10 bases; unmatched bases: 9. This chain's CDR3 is CASGTAGDRGHSPLHF. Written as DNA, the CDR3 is TGTGCTAGTGGTACCGCCGGGGACAGGGGGCACTCACCCCTCCACTTT.

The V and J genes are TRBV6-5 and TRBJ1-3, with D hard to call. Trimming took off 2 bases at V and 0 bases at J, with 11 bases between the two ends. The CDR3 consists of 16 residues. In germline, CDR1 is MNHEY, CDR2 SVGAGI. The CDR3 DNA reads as TGTGCCAGCAGTTACCTTACTCCGAGCTCTGGAAACACCATATATTTT. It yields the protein CASSYLTPSSGNTIYF.